The 3 T cell receptor beta chains presented below share a single source sample, sequenced in a study of shared clonotypes between healthy human individuals. The assay was immunoSEQ multiplex PCR, and TCRdb's table has in-frame clones only and misses some. The sample lists 700,000 or so clones; about two thirds were seen once. The source material was memory CD4+ T cells sorted from blood. The subset is: CD45RA-negative fraction. The receptors here all came from a woman between 25 and 40 years old in good health.

The V gene is TRBV11-1, the J gene TRBJ2-1; TRBD2 is a possible D gene (5 bases). Trimming cost V 5 bases and J 4 bases, with 15 bases left between them. The CDR3 consists of 15 residues. Germline CDR1 is SGHAT and CDR2 is FQDESV (reference sequence). CDR3 protein: CASSPRGSEYNEQFF. The CDR3 DNA reads as TGTGCCAGCAGCCCCCGGGGTAGCGAATACAATGAGCAGTTCTTC.

This rearrangement joins TRBV7-2 to TRBJ2-3; possibly TRBD1 for D (6 bases). Germline V gene data show CDR1 as SGHTA and CDR2 as FQGNSA. This CDR3 is 17 amino acids long. V lost 5 bases and J 0 bases, leaving 18 bases between the germline ends. The CDR3 DNA reads TGTGCCAGCAGCCCACCCCCGGGACACCCAAGCACAGATACGCAGTATTTT. Translated, it gives CASSPPPGHPSTDTQYF. Using reference TRBV7-2 and TRBJ2-3 for the parts outside the CDR3, the full variable domain is GAGVSQSPSNKVTEKGKDVELRCDPISGHTALYWYRQSLGQGLEFLIYFQGNSAPDKSGLPSDRFSAERTGGSVSTLTIQRTQQEDSAVYLCASSPPPGHPSTDTQYFGPGTRLTVL.

The gene calls are TRBV18 and TRBJ2-7; 9 bases line up with TRBD1. Germline trimming cut 4 bases from V and 4 bases from J; bases unmatched to any gene: 11. CDR1 KGHSH and CDR2 LQKENI come from the germline V gene. CDR3 length equals 16 residues. Here the CDR3 DNA reads TGTGCCAGCTCACTCGGCTCCGGGACAGGGATTTACGAGCAGTACTTC. It codes for CASSLGSGTGIYEQYF.